This TCR beta chain was documented in a study of HIV-infected patients and healthy controls (dated by TCRdb to the mid-2010s). Relative to germline, V is missing 2 bases and J is missing 0 bases, with 21 bases of the junction outside any gene match. In the germline V gene, CDR1 corresponds to SGHVS and CDR2 to FQNEAQ. From the cysteine up to the phenylalanine, the CDR3 has a length of 22 residues. Only the CDR3 DNA is retained, 66 bases long and in frame from the first base. Library method: 5' RACE. The sequencer was an Illumina MiSeq. TCRdb took the public reads, trimmed them with fastp at Q25, ran MiXCR for clone calling and kept in-frame beta chains. Rows matching on CDR3 protein sequence are summarized as one entry with the most common DNA and genes. A total of about 63,000 distinct CDR3 sequences appear in this sample, roughly 16% of them only once. The top ten constitute approximately 5% of the sample.

As regards this clonotype: No cognate antigen has been identified for it. The input lacks base qualities; no much larger clone sits a single base away.

The sample comprised CD4+ T cells from blood. The receptor was isolated from a human donor in good health. Recombination linked TRBV7-8 to TRBJ1-5, and TRBD1 matches 8 of the central bases. CDR3 protein: CASSLRPAPSGQGVYSNQPQHF. The DNA reads TGTGCCAGCAGCTTAAGGCCCGCCCCGTCCGGACAGGGAGTCTATAGCAATCAGCCCCAGCATTTT.